Presented here are 30 T cell receptor beta chains from one specimen sequenced in a study of response to subunit inactivated influenza vaccine. One entry per CDR3 protein results from TCRdb running MiXCR on the RT-PCR reads. The data show roughly 500,000 distinct CDR3 sequences, with approximately 17% seen just once and 3% to 3.5% held by the top ten. This specimen was CD4+ T cells sorted from PBMCs, taken roughly 24 months after vaccination. Source of these receptors: a man aged 50-75 years who received an inactivated influenza vaccine.

The gene calls are TRBV6-5 and TRBJ2-7; 7 nucleotides align to TRBD1. Trimming cost V 0 bases and J 0 bases; bases outside gene matches: 5. Germline CDR1 reads MNHEY; CDR2 reads SVGAGI. This CDR3 has 16 amino acids. CDR3 residues: CASSYSGQMPSYEQYF. CDR3 nucleotide sequence: TGTGCCAGCAGTTACTCGGGACAGATGCCCTCCTACGAGCAGTACTTC.

The chain employs TRBV20-1 and TRBJ2-7; D may be TRBD1 or TRBD2 (6 bases each). Trimming took off 5 bases at V and 4 bases at J, with 15 bases between the two ends. Germline CDR1 DFQATT, CDR2 SNEGSKA (reference sequence). CDR3 length equals 13 residues. This CDR3 reads CSAGVGGKYEQYF. CDR3 coding DNA: TGCAGTGCTGGGGTGGGGGGCAAGTACGAGCAGTACTTC.

In this sample, this clonotype turned up a few times. The chain joins TRBV4-2 to TRBJ2-3, with 14 positions matching TRBD2. Germline CDR1 is LGHNA and CDR2 is YNFKEQ. This CDR3 is built from 16 residues. Unmatched junction bases numbered 3, after V lost 4 bases and J lost 3 bases. CDR3 amino acids: CASSLRTSGGTDTQYF. In DNA, the CDR3 is TGTGCCAGCAGCCTCCGGACTAGCGGGGGGACAGATACGCAGTATTTT.

The V gene is TRBV7-3, the J gene TRBJ2-2; possibly TRBD2 for D (5 bases). Trimming took off 5 bases at V and 7 bases at J, with 17 bases between the two ends. Germline CDR1 is SGHTA and CDR2 is FQGTGA. CDR3 length equals 15 residues. In nucleotides, the CDR3 is TGTGCCAGCAGCGACCGCGGGCCCTCGGGCGGGGAGCTGTTTTTT. Amino acids: CASSDRGPSGGELFF.

This clonotype was seen only a few times. The rearrangement links TRBV6-2 or TRBV6-3 to TRBJ2-7; no firm D call. This CDR3 comprises 16 residues. Germline loops: CDR1 MNHEY, CDR2 SVGEGT. Trimming took 0 bases from V and 1 from J, leaving 13 bases between them. The CDR3 bases are TGTGCCAGCAGTTACTCTCTCCACAATCCATCCTACGAGCAGTACTTC. Protein sequence: CASSYSLHNPSYEQYF.

J is TRBJ1-1 and V is TRBV5-1, with a weak D call TRBD1 (6 bases). Germline CDR1 reads SGHRS; CDR2 reads YFSETQ. Between the trimmed V and J ends, which lost 1 base and 0 bases, there was a span of 10 bases. The CDR3 consists of 15 residues. The CDR3 region has the DNA TGCGCCAGCAGCTTGATAAGGGGGATGAACACTGAAGCTTTCTTT. It codes for CASSLIRGMNTEAFF.

A few counts support this clonotype. V gene TRBV20-1 combines with J gene TRBJ2-1; TRBD2 agrees at 8 bases. Losses at the gene ends were 3 bases for V and 10 bases for J; bases not matched to a gene: 5. This CDR3 spans 12 amino acids. CDR1 DFQATT and CDR2 SNEGSKA come from the germline V gene (reference sequence). The chain's CDR3 is CSASGGAREQFF. CDR3 in DNA: TGCAGTGCTAGCGGGGGGGCTCGAGAGCAGTTCTTC.

At least ten counts were recorded for this clonotype. The V gene is TRBV4-3, the J gene TRBJ2-2; D possibly uses TRBD1 or TRBD2 (5 bases each). The V gene's germline CDR1 is LGHNA and CDR2 YSLEER. CDR3 size: 16 residues. V lost 4 bases and J lost 7, with 19 bases in between. Here the CDR3 DNA reads TGCGCCAGCAGCCCAAGCCGGGGCAGTGGGGTCGGGGAGCTGTTTTTT. Protein sequence: CASSPSRGSGVGELFF.

This clonotype showed up just a few times. V and J are TRBV29-1 and TRBJ2-2; perhaps TRBD2 as D (6 bases). CDR3 length: 16 amino acids. The germline V gene encodes CDR1 SQVTM and CDR2 ANQGSEA. Trimming stripped 6 bases from V and 4 bases from J, with 21 bases between. The CDR3 DNA is TGCAGCGTCAAGGGACTTCCAATTGCGGGCACCGGGGAGCTGTTTTTT. Translating it yields CSVKGLPIAGTGELFF.

This clonotype has only a few counts. V and J are TRBV4-3 and TRBJ2-7, with a tentative D call TRBD2 (5 bases). The CDR3 totals 15 residues. From germline, CDR1 is LGHNA and CDR2 YSLEER. V was trimmed by 0 bases and J by 2 bases, leaving 11 bases between them. Here the CDR3 DNA reads TGCGCCAGCAGCCAAGAGTCTAGCAGAACCTACGAGCAGTACTTC. Amino acid sequence: CASSQESSRTYEQYF.

The chain joins TRBV2 to TRBJ2-7, with a tentative D call TRBD2 (6 bases). Trimming shortened V by 5 bases and J by 3 bases, and 20 bases separated the two germline ends. The CDR3 loop spans 16 amino acids. Germline CDR1 is SNHLY and CDR2 is FYNNEI. The CDR3 DNA is TGTGCCAGCAGTTTAAAAACTAGCAAAGACGGCTACGAGCAGTACTTC. It codes for CASSLKTSKDGYEQYF.

Many counts were recorded for this clonotype. This CDR3 is CAWSVGRSSYNEQFF. The CDR3 nucleotides read TGTGCCTGGAGTGTAGGGAGGAGCTCCTACAATGAGCAGTTCTTC. The chain joins TRBV30 to TRBJ2-1; D is perhaps TRBD2 (6 bases). This CDR3 has 15 amino acids. The V gene lost 0 bases and the J gene lost 0 bases, with 9 bases spanning the gap. Germline CDR1 and CDR2: GTSNPN and SVGIG (reference sequence).

This clonotype was detected many times. This rearrangement joins TRBV6-2 or TRBV6-3 to TRBJ2-7, with D possibly TRBD1 on 6 matching bases. Germline lookup yields CDR1 MNHEY and CDR2 SVGEGT. Between the trimmed V and J ends, which lost 10 bases and 8 bases, there was a span of 24 bases. The CDR3 length is 14 residues. CDR3 in DNA: TGTGCCACCACCTTGGGGGCTATCTACGAGCAGCAGTACTTC. This translates into CATTLGAIYEQQYF.

The V call is TRBV20-1, the J call TRBJ2-1, with 9 nucleotides matching TRBD2. CDR3 length: 15 residues. The germline CDR1 and CDR2 sequences are DFQATT and SNEGSKA (reference sequence). V shed 3 bases and J 5 bases; nucleotides not matched to a gene: 8. The CDR3, as DNA: TGCAGTGCTAGTGAAAGCGGGAGGCTCAACAATGAGCAGTTCTTC. Amino acids: CSASESGRLNNEQFF.

V gene TRBV2 combines with J gene TRBJ1-5; 7 nucleotides line up with TRBD1. The J segment lost 0 bases and the V segment lost 6 bases, leaving 5 bases of the junction unmatched. CDR3 length: 15 residues. Per germline, CDR1 SNHLY and CDR2 FYNNEI. CDR3 in DNA: TGTGCCAGCAGGGAGACAGGGCATAGCAATCAGCCCCAGCATTTT. Residues: CASRETGHSNQPQHF.

This clonotype was observed a few times. This chain links TRBV6-1 with TRBJ2-7; 12 positions agree with TRBD2. The CDR3 has 15 amino acids. Germline V gene lookup returns CDR1 MNHNS and CDR2 SASEGT. J lost 2 bases, V lost 5 bases, and 4 bases had no gene match. The CDR3 reads CASSRGLAGAYEQYF. In DNA, the CDR3 is TGTGCCAGCAGTAGGGGACTAGCGGGCGCCTACGAGCAGTACTTC.

As DNA, the CDR3 is TGTGCCAGCAGTTATGGACAGGGAGGCGGTTCACCCCTCCACTTT. This encodes CASSYGQGGGSPLHF. V gene TRBV12-3 or TRBV12-4 combines with J gene TRBJ1-6, with 8 nucleotides matching TRBD1. The CDR3 totals 15 residues. The ends lost 4 bases at V and 9 bases at J; junction bases unmatched: 8.

The V gene is TRBV9, the J gene TRBJ2-2, with D maybe TRBD1 (5 bases). In germline, CDR1 is SGDLS, CDR2 YYNGEE. Trimming removed 2 bases from V and 0 bases from J, with 11 bases in between. The CDR3 spans 16 residues. CDR3: CASSVMGRSNTGELFF. CDR3 sequence (DNA): TGTGCCAGCAGCGTGATGGGGCGTTCGAACACCGGGGAGCTGTTTTTT.

This clonotype has only a few counts. The rearrangement links TRBV10-3 to TRBJ2-2; D may be TRBD2 (5 bases). The germline V gene encodes CDR1 ENHRY and CDR2 SYGVKD. The CDR3 covers 14 residues. Trimming removed 10 bases from V and 0 bases from J, with 12 bases in between. The CDR3 DNA is TGTGCCACTACCCGGGAAGCGAACACCGGGGAGCTGTTTTTT. Translation: CATTREANTGELFF.

The sample holds a few counts of this clonotype. This sequence joins TRBV6-5 and TRBJ1-5, with TRBD1 as a possible D gene (5 bases). The germline gives CDR1 MNHEY, CDR2 SVGAGI. Trimming took off 2 bases at V and 0 bases at J, with 11 bases between the two ends. This CDR3 spans 16 amino acids. This CDR3 is CASSYGGGDSNQPQHF. The CDR3 DNA is TGTGCCAGCAGTTACGGGGGGGGTGATAGCAATCAGCCCCAGCATTTT.

CDR3 bases: TGCGCCAGCAGCCGGAGCCCGGGATTGAACTACGAGCAGTACTTC. It codes for CASSRSPGLNYEQYF. The chain links TRBV4-1 to TRBJ2-7; tentative D call: TRBD2 (5 bases). The germline V gene has CDR1 MGHRA and CDR2 YSYEKL. Between the trimmed V and J ends, which lost 4 bases and 3 bases, there was a span of 16 bases. The CDR3 length is 15 residues.

This chain connects TRBV4-1 to TRBJ1-3, with D possibly being TRBD1 (5 bases). Trimming cost V 0 bases and J 0 bases, with 15 bases left between them. The CDR3 is 18 residues long. Germline V gives CDR1 MGHRA, CDR2 YSYEKL. The CDR3 reads CASSQDRQGRPSGNTIYF. In DNA, the CDR3 is TGCGCCAGCAGCCAAGATCGCCAGGGAAGGCCCTCTGGAAACACCATATATTTT.

The rearrangement links TRBV7-9 to TRBJ1-5, with D possibly being TRBD1 (5 bases). The length of the CDR3 is 13 residues. Germline lookup yields CDR1 SEHNR and CDR2 FQNEAQ (reference sequence). V lost 4 bases to trimming and J lost 7 bases, with 11 bases between them. The CDR3 DNA reads as TGTGCCAGCAGCTCGACGGAGGGGCAGCCCCAGCATTTT. It codes for CASSSTEGQPQHF.

The V and J genes are TRBV2 and TRBJ1-5, with 8 bases identical to TRBD1. The trim removed 6 bases at V and 0 bases at J, leaving 4 bases unmatched. The germline V gene encodes CDR1 SNHLY and CDR2 FYNNEI. CDR3 length: 15 residues. This CDR3 reads CASRATGVSNQPQHF. The DNA for the CDR3 is TGTGCCAGCAGGGCGACAGGGGTTAGCAATCAGCCCCAGCATTTT.

V and J are TRBV6-2 or TRBV6-3 and TRBJ2-1, with TRBD1 matching 8 bases. The CDR3 extends over 20 amino acids. V lost 6 bases, J lost 0 bases, and 19 bases stayed unmatched. Germline V lookup: CDR1 MNHEY, CDR2 SVGEGT. The CDR3 protein is CASSQSRDRWVPSSYNEQFF. The CDR3 DNA reads TGTGCCAGCAGCCAAAGCCGGGACAGGTGGGTTCCGAGCTCCTACAATGAGCAGTTCTTC.

This clonotype was seen only a few times. The V and J genes are TRBV20-1 and TRBJ2-5, with TRBD1 matching over 7 bases. Per germline, CDR1 DFQATT and CDR2 SNEGSKA (reference sequence). V shed 3 bases, J shed 7 bases, and the junction held 11 bases outside the gene matches. The CDR3 totals 14 residues. The CDR3 loop reads CSASGTAVEGTQYF. CDR3 coding DNA: TGCAGTGCTAGCGGGACAGCGGTGGAAGGGACCCAGTACTTC.

This clonotype was detected only a few times. The V and J genes are TRBV28 and TRBJ2-7; 7 bases map to TRBD1. V dropped 5 bases and J dropped 3; count of bases not matched to a gene: 10. Germline-derived CDR1 and CDR2 are MDHEN and SYDVKM. The CDR3 loop spans 15 amino acids. CDR3 sequence reads: CASSPQNRGHYEQYF. The CDR3 DNA reads as TGTGCCAGCAGTCCCCAAAATAGGGGGCACTACGAGCAGTACTTC.

This clonotype came up many times. CDR3 in amino acids: CASRRQGRIYRTDTQYF. In DNA, the CDR3 is TGCGCCAGCAGACGACAGGGCCGCATTTACAGAACAGATACGCAGTATTTT. The chain joins TRBV5-1 to TRBJ2-3; TRBD1 matches at 7 bases. V shed 5 bases and J 3 bases; nucleotides not matched to a gene: 15. The CDR3 runs 17 residues. The V gene's germline CDR1 is SGHRS and CDR2 YFSETQ.

This clonotype was seen ten or more times. The chain uses TRBV12-3 or TRBV12-4 and TRBJ1-5, with 7 bases that match TRBD1. The CDR3 has 15 amino acids. J gave up 2 bases and V 4 bases, and 5 bases lay outside the gene matches. The CDR3, as DNA: TGTGCCAGCAGTTCAGGGGGGCTTGGCAATCAGCCCCAGCATTTT. It encodes CASSSGGLGNQPQHF.

This chain links TRBV3-1 with TRBJ1-2, with D perhaps matching TRBD1 (6 bases). The V and J ends lost 9 bases and 8 bases respectively, with 16 bases between them. CDR3 length equals 12 residues. Per the germline V gene, CDR1 is LGHDT and CDR2 is YNNKEL (reference sequence). CDR3 sequence: CASNTGNGGYTF. Here the CDR3 DNA reads TGTGCCAGTAACACAGGGAATGGCGGCTACACCTTC.